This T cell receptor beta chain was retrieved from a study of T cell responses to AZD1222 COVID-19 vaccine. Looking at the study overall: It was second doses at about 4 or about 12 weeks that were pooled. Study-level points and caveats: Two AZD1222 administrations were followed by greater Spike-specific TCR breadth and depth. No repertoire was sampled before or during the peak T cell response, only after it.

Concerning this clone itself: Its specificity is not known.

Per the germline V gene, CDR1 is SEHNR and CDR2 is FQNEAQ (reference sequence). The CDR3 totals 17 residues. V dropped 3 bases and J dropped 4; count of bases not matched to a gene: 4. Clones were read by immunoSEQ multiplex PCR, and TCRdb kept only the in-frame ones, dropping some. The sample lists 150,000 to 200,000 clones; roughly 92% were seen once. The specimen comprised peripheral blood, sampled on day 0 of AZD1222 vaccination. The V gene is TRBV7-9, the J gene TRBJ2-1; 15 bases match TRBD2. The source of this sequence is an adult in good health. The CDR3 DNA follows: TGTGCCAGCAGCTTGGGACTAGCGGGAGGCGCTTACAATGAGCAGTTCTTC. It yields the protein CASSLGLAGGAYNEQFF.